Listed here is a single T cell receptor beta chain. Germline V gives CDR1 SQVTM, CDR2 ANQGSEA. The CDR3 length is 12 residues. V was shortened by 7 bases and J by 2 bases, with 12 bases between the two germline ends. The sample comes from a study of T cell clones after liver transplantation. At the level of the study: Graft-donor-reactive sequences were compared with third-party-reactive TCRbeta sequences from pre-transplant mixed lymphocyte reactions. Three of eight recipients were HCV-positive; others had non-autoimmune, non-viral indications.

Profiled with immunoSEQ multiplex PCR; TCRdb holds only in-frame clones, not every one. This sample has around 51,000 clones, with about 90% found just once. This specimen was CD8+ T cells from blood, taken 12 months after liver transplant. The V call is TRBV29-1, the J call TRBJ2-7, with D possibly being TRBD1 or TRBD2 (5 bases each). The source of this sequence is a human patient who received a liver transplant. Some T cells may be graft donor cells. CDR3 in amino acids: CSARDPAYEQYF. The CDR3 DNA reads TGCAGCGCCCGGGACCCTGCCTACGAGCAGTACTTC.